The 12 T cell receptor beta chains given below trace back to one sample, sequenced in a study of shared clonotypes between healthy human individuals. The repertoire was sequenced with immunoSEQ multiplex PCR; TCRdb's copy has only in-frame clones and lacks some. Of 1,100,000 or so clones in the sample, 70% to 80% are singletons; the top ten hold more than 0.45%. The specimen was memory CD4+ T cells from PBMCs. Subset indicated: CD45RA-negative fraction. Receptor source: a man younger than 35 in good health. Some clones in this sample may be carry-over from other donors' samples.

Worth noting for this clone: Additional DNA sequences in this sample encode the identical CDR3. The chain is built from TRBV9 and TRBJ1-2; 9 nucleotides align to TRBD1. CDR1 and CDR2 from the germline V gene are SGDLS and YYNGEE. The CDR3 is 13 residues long. V lost 2 bases and J lost 4; bases outside the gene matches: 0. CDR3 in amino acids: CASSVDRGYGYTF. For the CDR3, the DNA is TGTGCCAGCAGCGTGGACAGGGGCTATGGCTACACCTTC.

The chain employs TRBV27 and TRBJ1-5; D call uncertain. Germline V gives CDR1 MNHEY, CDR2 SMNVEV (reference sequence). This CDR3 has 13 amino acids. V was pared by 3 bases and J by 9 bases, with 12 bases between. The CDR3 bases are TGTGCCAGCAGTTTTCTCGACCCAGGGCCCCAGCATTTT. Its protein is CASSFLDPGPQHF.

The chain has TRBV28 and TRBJ1-5; no clear D gene. Per the germline V gene, CDR1 is MDHEN and CDR2 is SYDVKM. V shed 5 bases and J shed 0 bases, with 11 bases lying between them. This CDR3 is built from 15 residues. The CDR3 loop is CASSPDGDSNQPQHF. CDR3 nucleotide sequence: TGTGCCAGCAGTCCAGACGGTGATAGCAATCAGCCCCAGCATTTT.

The V and J genes are TRBV5-1 and TRBJ2-2; D may match TRBD1 or TRBD2 (5 bases each). Per the germline V gene, CDR1 is SGHRS and CDR2 is YFSETQ. Trimming took off 3 bases at V and 5 bases at J, with 20 bases between the two ends. The CDR3 has 17 amino acids. CDR3 residues: CASSSYSGTERTGELFF. The CDR3 nucleotides read TGCGCCAGCAGCTCATATTCCGGGACGGAAAGAACCGGGGAGCTGTTTTTT.

This sequence joins TRBV6-6 and TRBJ1-1; D not resolved. Trimming stripped 2 bases from V and 1 base from J, with 5 bases between. The CDR3 totals 13 residues. Germline CDR1 MNHNY, CDR2 SVGAGI (reference sequence). CDR3 region: CASSYAWNTEAFF. The CDR3 DNA sequence: TGTGCCAGCAGTTACGCATGGAACACTGAAGCTTTCTTT.

The chain employs TRBV7-7 and TRBJ2-3; D might be TRBD2 (5 bases). The CDR3 length is 14 residues. Germline V gene data show CDR1 as SSHAT and CDR2 as FNYEAQ (reference sequence). The ends were cut back, 6 bases at V and 6 bases at J, with 16 bases in the middle. In DNA form, the CDR3 reads TGTGCCAGCAGTCAGAGCGGTGCCGCGGATACGCAGTATTTT. Its protein product is CASSQSGAADTQYF.

The chain employs TRBV18 and TRBJ2-7, with 12 positions matching TRBD2. After removal of 5 bases from V and 5 bases from J, the junction contained 7 bases not matched to a gene. The CDR3 runs 15 residues. The V gene's germline CDR1 is KGHSH and CDR2 LQKENI. CDR3 in amino acids: CASSSTSGGSDEQYF. In DNA form, the CDR3 reads TGTGCCAGCTCATCTACTAGCGGGGGGAGCGACGAGCAGTACTTC. The variable domain in full, completed from reference TRBV18 and TRBJ2-7, reads NAGVMQNPRHLVRRRGQEARLRCSPMKGHSHVYWYRQLPEEGLKFMVYLQKENIIDESGMPKERFSAEFPKEGPSILRIQQVVRGDSAAYFCASSSTSGGSDEQYFGPGTRLTVT.

The V call is TRBV28, the J call TRBJ2-5; D remains ambiguous. V gave up 4 bases and J gave up 5 bases, with 11 bases separating them. CDR3 size: 13 residues. Germline V CDR1 and CDR2: MDHEN, SYDVKM. The CDR3 loop reads CASSSQDWETQYF. The CDR3, as DNA: TGTGCCAGCAGTTCGCAGGATTGGGAGACCCAGTACTTC. Variable domain in full (rest from reference TRBV28 and TRBJ2-5): DVKVTQSSRYLVKRTGEKVFLECVQDMDHENMFWYRQDPGLGLRLIYFSYDVKMKEKGDIPEGYSVSREKKERFSLILESASTNQTSMYLCASSSQDWETQYFGPGTRLLVL.

V is TRBV5-1 and J is TRBJ2-3; 13 positions match TRBD2. This CDR3 is 18 amino acids long. Losses at the gene ends were 4 bases for V and 0 bases for J; bases not matched to a gene: 8. Germline CDR1 and CDR2: SGHRS and YFSETQ. In nucleotides, the CDR3 is TGCGCCAGCAGCCTAAGGGGACTAGCGGGATCTAGCACAGATACGCAGTATTTT. Translating it yields CASSLRGLAGSSTDTQYF.

This clone was counted once. The sample carries other DNA sequences with the same CDR3. The J gene is TRBJ2-6, the V gene TRBV28; the D is unclear. CDR3 length: 14 amino acids. Germline V lookup: CDR1 MDHEN, CDR2 SYDVKM. The V end lost 7 bases, the J end lost 0 bases, and 7 bases lay between the germline ends. CDR3 DNA sequence: TGTGCCAGCACCACCAGCTCTGGGGCCAACGTCCTGACTTTC. As protein: CASTTSSGANVLTF.

The chain has TRBV7-2 and TRBJ1-5; 7 bases agree with TRBD1. In germline, CDR1 is SGHTA, CDR2 FQGNSA. With V trimmed by 5 bases and J by 5 bases, 6 bases remained unmatched. CDR3 length equals 14 residues. DNA for the CDR3: TGTGCCAGCAGCGAAGACAGGGACTATCAGCCCCAGCATTTT. Its protein is CASSEDRDYQPQHF.

The gene calls are TRBV30 and TRBJ1-5; D is ambiguous. V shed 2 bases and J shed 0 bases, with 14 bases lying between them. The germline CDR1 and CDR2 sequences are GTSNPN and SVGIG (reference sequence). This CDR3 has 16 amino acids. The CDR3 is CAWSTVGYYSNQPQHF. The CDR3 nucleotides are TGTGCCTGGAGTACGGTCGGATACTATAGCAATCAGCCCCAGCATTTT.